This passage covers 23 T cell receptor beta chains from one sample sequenced in a study of CD8 T cells in ankylosing spondylitis. Study-level findings and limits: A motif of 8 or 9 highly homologous TCR beta variants was seen as apparently characteristic of ankylosing spondylitis blood.

Via MiXCR, TCRdb re-called the 5' RACE reads, giving one row per CDR3 protein. This sample has approximately 150,000 distinct CDR3 sequences; more than 15% occur once, and the top ten carry about 30%. These receptors lack a known antigen. Input material: blood, either unsorted or a sorted T cell fraction (not recorded which). All receptors derive from a male donor with ankylosing spondylitis.

The gene calls are TRBV12-3 or TRBV12-4 and TRBJ2-1, with TRBD2 identical over 11 bases. This CDR3 contains 15 residues. Trimming at V came to 5 bases and at J to 7 bases, leaving 7 bases not matched to a gene. The chain's CDR3 is CASSRLAGGWNEQFF. CDR3 DNA: TGTGCCAGCAGTCGTCTAGCGGGAGGCTGGAATGAGCAGTTCTTC.

The V call is TRBV6-5, the J call TRBJ2-1; D not resolved. The ends were cut back, 5 bases at V and 10 bases at J, with 12 bases in the middle. CDR1 is MNHEY and CDR2 is SVGAGI in the germline V gene. CDR3 length: 12 amino acids. The chain's CDR3 is CASSAPPAEQFF. The DNA for the CDR3 is TGTGCCAGCAGTGCCCCCCCTGCGGAGCAGTTCTTC.

The sample holds a few counts of this clonotype. The chain carries TRBV5-1 and TRBJ2-3, with D possibly being TRBD1 (6 bases). The CDR3 has 14 amino acids. CDR1 is SGHRS and CDR2 is YFSETQ in the germline V gene. V shed 9 bases and J shed 1 base, with 15 bases lying between them. CDR3 bases: TGCGCCACCCGAGAGGGGGAAGGCACAGATACGCAGTATTTT. Protein product: CATREGEGTDTQYF.

In its sample, this clonotype was seen a few times. V usage is TRBV4-2 and J usage is TRBJ1-1, with D possibly matching TRBD1 (5 bases). CDR3 size: 15 residues. Germline V gene data show CDR1 as LGHNA and CDR2 as YNFKEQ. V was clipped by 3 bases and J by 3 bases, with 14 bases between them. CDR3 sequence: CASSQPVGGYTEAFF. The CDR3 DNA sequence: TGTGCCAGCAGCCAGCCCGTCGGGGGGTACACTGAAGCTTTCTTT.

This clonotype was observed a handful of times. The V and J genes are TRBV27 and TRBJ2-1, with 7 bases matching TRBD1. The CDR3 runs 15 residues. After removal of 2 bases from V and 0 bases from J, the junction contained 1 base not matched to a gene. Germline lookup yields CDR1 MNHEY and CDR2 SMNVEV (reference sequence). For the CDR3, the DNA is TGTGCCAGCAGTTTAAGGGGGCTCTCCTACAATGAGCAGTTCTTC. It translates to CASSLRGLSYNEQFF.

The chain has TRBV5-1 and TRBJ2-1; possible D gene TRBD1, 5 bases. The CDR3 extends over 15 amino acids. V was cut by 0 bases and J by 5 bases, with 12 bases left in between. Germline CDR1 is SGHRS and CDR2 is YFSETQ. The CDR3 here is CASSLAYLGDNEQFF. DNA for the CDR3: TGCGCCAGCAGCTTGGCATATTTAGGGGACAATGAGCAGTTCTTC.

The rearrangement uses TRBV15 and TRBJ2-5; 7 bases are shared with TRBD1. The CDR3 is made up of 13 amino acids. V shed 8 bases, J shed 0 bases, and the junction held 3 bases outside the gene matches. Per germline, CDR1 LNHNV and CDR2 YYDKDF (reference sequence). The CDR3 sequence: CATGQVNQETQYF. DNA for the CDR3: TGTGCCACCGGACAGGTCAACCAAGAGACCCAGTACTTC.

CDR3 in amino acids: CASSLDAGEPTDTQYF. CDR3 DNA: TGTGCCAGCAGCTTAGATGCGGGAGAGCCCACAGATACGCAGTATTTT. The chain recombines TRBV7-2 with TRBJ2-3; TRBD2 matches at 7 bases. J was trimmed by 2 bases and V by 1 base; bases with no gene match: 6. This CDR3 spans 16 amino acids. Germline CDR1 reads SGHTA; CDR2 reads FQGNSA. The whole variable domain, filled in from reference TRBV7-2 and TRBJ2-3, reads GAGVSQSPSNKVTEKGKDVELRCDPISGHTALYWYRQSLGQGLEFLIYFQGNSAPDKSGLPSDRFSAERTGGSVSTLTIQRTQQEDSAVYLCASSLDAGEPTDTQYFGPGTRLTVL.

This clonotype was counted only a few times. The junction departs from germline at one end; a sequencing error may be responsible. This chain links TRBV12-3 or TRBV12-4 with TRBJ2-3; 10 bases are a match to TRBD2. This CDR3 comprises 17 residues. The CDR3 region is CASNTFPRLAGEIRAFF. CDR3 DNA: TGTGCCAGCAACACTTTCCCGAGGCTAGCGGGAGAAATCAGGGCCTTTTTT.

This chain connects TRBV7-2 to TRBJ1-5, with 8 bases fitting TRBD1. Trimming took 1 base from V and 4 from J; bases not matched to a gene: 3. Germline V gene lookup returns CDR1 SGHTA and CDR2 FQGNSA. CDR3 length: 15 residues. The CDR3 DNA reads TGTGCCAGCAGCTTAGAGGACAGGGCGAATCAGCCCCAGCATTTT. Protein: CASSLEDRANQPQHF.

The chain combines TRBV20-1 with TRBJ2-3, with 7 bases identical to TRBD2. The CDR3 runs to 14 residues. Germline CDR1 reads DFQATT; CDR2 reads SNEGSKA (reference sequence). J gave up 6 bases and V 3 bases, and 9 bases lay outside the gene matches. CDR3 sequence (DNA): TGCAGTGCTAGGGGAGCGGGACCTCTTGATACGCAGTATTTT. It codes for CSARGAGPLDTQYF.

The V and J genes are TRBV28 and TRBJ2-3, with D possibly matching TRBD2 (6 bases). V lost 6 bases and J 6 bases, leaving 13 bases between the germline ends. From germline, CDR1 is MDHEN and CDR2 SYDVKM. The length of the CDR3 is 13 residues. This chain's CDR3 is CASSHRGSDTQYF. CDR3 nucleotide sequence: TGTGCCAGCAGCCATCGGGGGTCGGATACGCAGTATTTT.

The sample holds a few counts of this clonotype. J is TRBJ2-7 and V is TRBV6-2 or TRBV6-3; D perhaps matches TRBD2 (5 bases). Between the trimmed V and J ends, which lost 5 bases and 7 bases, there was a span of 27 bases. Germline V CDR1 and CDR2: MNHEY, SVGEGT. This CDR3 region has 17 residues. CDR3 region: CASSLLTDLPRDGEQYF. DNA of the CDR3: TGTGCCAGCAGTCTTCTGACGGACTTGCCCCGGGATGGTGAGCAGTACTTC.

This clonotype was seen more than once but under ten times. CDR3 sequence reads: CASSLSTRGDEQFF. The CDR3 nucleotides read TGTGCCAGCAGTTTATCGACGCGCGGCGATGAGCAGTTCTTC. V is TRBV27 and J is TRBJ2-1; no firm D call. CDR3 length equals 14 residues. The germline V and J ends were trimmed by 0 bases and 8 bases, with 11 bases remaining between them. Per germline, CDR1 MNHEY and CDR2 SMNVEV (reference sequence).

The chain recombines TRBV20-1 with TRBJ1-5, with unresolved D. This CDR3 is built from 14 residues. CDR1 DFQATT and CDR2 SNEGSKA come from the germline V gene (reference sequence). Trimming shortened V by 0 bases and J by 5 bases, and 11 bases separated the two germline ends. DNA for the CDR3: TGCAGTGCTAGAGATTGGAGGGAAGATCAGCCCCAGCATTTT. Amino acids: CSARDWREDQPQHF.

The V gene is TRBV29-1, the J gene TRBJ2-1; 8 bases are shared with TRBD2. The CDR3 loop spans 13 amino acids. V lost 4 bases to trimming and J lost 6 bases; unmatched junction nucleotides: 5. Germline assignment: CDR1 SQVTM and CDR2 ANQGSEA. DNA for the CDR3: TGCAGCGTTGCAAGCGGGAGAAGCAATGAGCAGTTCTTC. The encoded protein is CSVASGRSNEQFF.

V is TRBV3-1 and J is TRBJ2-7; D not certain. CDR1 is LGHDT and CDR2 is YNNKEL in the germline V gene (reference sequence). This CDR3 spans 16 amino acids. The germline V and J ends were trimmed by 1 base and 3 bases, with 16 bases remaining between them. The CDR3 nucleotides are TGTGCCAGCAGCCAAGCAATCGGGCTAGTTGGCTACGAGCAGTACTTC. It translates to CASSQAIGLVGYEQYF.

The rearrangement uses TRBV7-9 and TRBJ2-5; 9 bases match TRBD2. Germline V CDR1 and CDR2: SEHNR, FQNEAQ (reference sequence). CDR3 length: 16 amino acids. The V and J ends lost 3 bases and 2 bases, in that order; junction bases with no gene match: 7. As DNA, the CDR3 is TGTGCCAGCAGCTTCGTAGCGGGAGTTGGTCAAGAGACCCAGTACTTC. Translating gives CASSFVAGVGQETQYF.

This clonotype was picked up a small number of times. V is TRBV4-1 and J is TRBJ2-7; 9 nucleotides line up with TRBD2. The CDR3 loop spans 14 amino acids. The V gene end was trimmed by 2 bases and the J gene end by 3 bases; junction bases not matched to a gene: 2. CDR1 and CDR2 (germline): MGHRA, YSYEKL. In DNA, the CDR3 is TGCGCCAGCAGCCAACTTAGCGGGAGCTACGAGCAGTACTTC. It specifies CASSQLSGSYEQYF.

This clonotype has a single count. J is TRBJ2-2 and V is TRBV6-5, with D possibly TRBD2 on 6 matching bases. Deletions cut 2 bases from V and 0 bases from J, with 16 bases between. Germline V gives CDR1 MNHEY, CDR2 SVGAGI. CDR3 length: 18 residues. CDR3 protein: CASSYRLASSSNTGELFF. The CDR3 nucleotides read TGTGCCAGCAGTTACCGTCTAGCGAGCTCTTCGAACACCGGGGAGCTGTTTTTT.

The table lists this clonotype with a few counts. The chain uses TRBV27 and TRBJ1-4; TRBD1 matches 8 bases. V dropped 3 bases and J dropped 7; count of bases not matched to a gene: 10. Per germline, CDR1 MNHEY and CDR2 SMNVEV (reference sequence). The CDR3 is 16 residues long. CDR3 coding DNA: TGTGCCAGCAGTTTCTCCGGACAGGGATTAAGTGAAAAACTGTTTTTT. Residues: CASSFSGQGLSEKLFF.

This clonotype was seen only a few times. The chain carries TRBV2 and TRBJ2-3, with 8 nucleotides matching TRBD1. The germline gives CDR1 SNHLY, CDR2 FYNNEI. This CDR3 region has 18 residues. J lost 0 bases, V lost 4 bases, and 12 bases had no gene match. DNA for the CDR3: TGTGCCAGCAGTGGAACCGACCCCCGGGACAGGAGCACAGATACGCAGTATTTT. Translation: CASSGTDPRDRSTDTQYF. Variable domain in full (rest from reference TRBV2 and TRBJ2-3): EPEVTQTPSHQVTQMGQEVILRCVPISNHLYFYWYRQILGQKVEFLVSFYNNEISEKSEIFDDQFSVERPDGSNFTLKIRSTKLEDSAMYFCASSGTDPRDRSTDTQYFGPGTRLTVL.

This chain connects TRBV15 to TRBJ2-7, with 9 bases that match TRBD1. J gave up 7 bases and V 3 bases, and 7 bases lay outside the gene matches. Germline V CDR1 and CDR2: LNHNV, YYDKDF (reference sequence). The CDR3 is 14 amino acids. The CDR3 loop is CATSRTGQGSEQYF. The DNA of the CDR3 is TGTGCCACCAGCAGGACGGGACAGGGAAGTGAGCAGTACTTC. The whole variable domain, filled in from reference TRBV15 and TRBJ2-7, reads DAMVIQNPRYQVTQFGKPVTLSCSQTLNHNVMYWYQQKSSQAPKLLFHYYDKDFNNEADTPDNFQSRRPNTSFCFLDIRSPGLGDTAMYLCATSRTGQGSEQYFGPGTRLTVT.